This T cell receptor beta chain was sequenced during a study of cytomegalovirus exposure and HLA in healthy donors. As to this clone: Its antigen is unknown.

It was with 60 Vbeta and 13 Jbeta primers that the PCR ran. Profiling relied on immunoSEQ multiplex PCR, and the TCRdb table lists in-frame clones only, not all of them. The table includes tens of thousands of clones, about 75% detected once. Study-wide findings and caveats: Later on, a genetic analysis was performed. It linked a missense variant in DCLRE1C with V- and J-gene trimming of TCR beta. An ancestry cluster, one associated with Asian ancestry, reportedly showed fewer N-insertions than the 666-donor mean in a later analysis.

The CDR3 has 15 amino acids. Germline V gene sequence: CDR1 MNHNS, CDR2 SASEGT. Unmatched junction bases numbered 8, after V lost 6 bases and J lost 7 bases. The chain employs TRBV6-1 and TRBJ2-3, with 12 nucleotides matching TRBD2. Sequencing input: PBMCs. The source is a man in his sixties in good health and CMV-seropositive. CDR3 loop: CASSSSGGALHTQYF. CDR3 nucleotide sequence: TGTGCCAGCAGCTCTAGCGGGGGGGCCTTGCATACGCAGTATTTT.